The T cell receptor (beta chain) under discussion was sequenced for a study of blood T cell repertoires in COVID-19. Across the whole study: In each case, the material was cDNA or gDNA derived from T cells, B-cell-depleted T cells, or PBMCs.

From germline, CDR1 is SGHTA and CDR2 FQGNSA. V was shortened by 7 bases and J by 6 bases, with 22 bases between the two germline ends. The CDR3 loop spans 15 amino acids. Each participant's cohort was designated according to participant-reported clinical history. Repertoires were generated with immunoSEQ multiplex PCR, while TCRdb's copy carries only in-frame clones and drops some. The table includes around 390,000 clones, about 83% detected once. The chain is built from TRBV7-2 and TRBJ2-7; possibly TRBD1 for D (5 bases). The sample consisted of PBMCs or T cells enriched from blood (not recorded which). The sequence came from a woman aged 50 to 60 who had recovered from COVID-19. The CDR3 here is CASNIGQGTSSEQYF. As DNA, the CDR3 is TGTGCCAGCAACATCGGGCAGGGAACCTCTTCCGAGCAGTACTTC. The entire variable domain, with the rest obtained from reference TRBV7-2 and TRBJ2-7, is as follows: GAGVSQSPSNKVTEKGKDVELRCDPISGHTALYWYRQSLGQGLEFLIYFQGNSAPDKSGLPSDRFSAERTGGSVSTLTIQRTQQEDSAVYLCASNIGQGTSSEQYFGPGTRLTVT.